These T cell receptor beta chains were read from a single sample in a study of shared clonotypes between healthy human individuals. Clones were sequenced by immunoSEQ multiplex PCR, and TCRdb holds only the in-frame ones, with some missing. The table includes around 1.1 million clones, 75% to 80% detected once. The specimen was memory CD4+ T cells from PBMCs. These receptors were collected from a man aged 18 to 29 in good health. Some clones in this sample may be carry-over from other donors' samples. Each CDR3 is given with its conserved first and last residue. D genes are given only for firm matches. Part of the rows lack a size; the others show once, few, many or a class for expanded clones.

CDR3 protein,CDR3 DNA,V gene,clone size,J gene,D gene
CASSSHGSETQYF,TGCGCCAGCAGCTCCCACGGGTCAGAGACCCAGTACTTC,TRBV5-1,NA,TRBJ2-5,NA
CASSGLQGADFYEQYF,TGTGCCAGCAGCGGATTACAGGGGGCGGATTTCTACGAGCAGTACTTC,TRBV11-2,once,TRBJ2-7,TRBD1
CASSEEYTASRYGYTF,TGTGCCAGCAGTGAAGAGTATACAGCTTCCCGATATGGCTACACCTTC,TRBV6-1,NA,TRBJ1-2,NA
CASSYGTSQETQYF,TGTGCCAGCAGTTACGGGACTAGTCAAGAGACCCAGTACTTC,TRBV6-6,NA,TRBJ2-5,TRBD2
CASSSNRNNEQFF,TGTGCCAGCTCATCAAACAGGAACAATGAGCAGTTCTTC,TRBV18,few,TRBJ2-1,NA
CASSLGTGAPYGYTF,TGCGCCAGCAGCCTAGGGACAGGGGCCCCTTATGGCTACACCTTC,TRBV5-1,once,TRBJ1-2,TRBD1
CSVALEANVLTF,TGCAGCGTTGCCCTCGAGGCCAACGTCCTGACTTTC,TRBV29-1,NA,TRBJ2-6,NA
CASSDNPSSYEQYF,TGTGCCAGCAGCGACAATCCAAGCTCCTACGAGCAGTACTTC,TRBV28,NA,TRBJ2-7,NA
CASSLGVAGGQETQYF,TGCGCCAGCAGCTTGGGGGTAGCGGGAGGCCAGGAGACCCAGTACTTC,TRBV5-1,NA,TRBJ2-5,TRBD2
CASSRTGLAGLEQFF,TGTGCCAGCAGCAGGACGGGACTAGCGGGCCTAGAGCAGTTCTTC,TRBV7-9,NA,TRBJ2-1,TRBD2
CASSDPGAQHF,TGTGCCAGCAGTGATCCGGGTGCCCAGCATTTT,TRBV6-4,NA,TRBJ1-5,NA
CASLGRGPYGYTF,TGTGCCAGTTTAGGAAGGGGGCCCTATGGCTACACCTTC,TRBV28,NA,TRBJ1-2,TRBD1
CASSSALRGPGQYF,TGTGCCAGCAGTTCAGCCTTACGTGGCCCAGGGCAGTACTTC,TRBV27,NA,TRBJ2-7,NA
CASKTRRGPLGEQFF,TGTGCCAGCAAGACCCGCCGGGGACCGTTAGGAGAGCAGTTCTTC,TRBV28,NA,TRBJ2-1,NA
CSVDSRGYYNEQFF,TGCAGCGTTGACTCGCGGGGGTACTACAATGAGCAGTTCTTC,TRBV29-1,NA,TRBJ2-1,TRBD2
CASSLVGLNQPQHF,TGTGCCAGCAGCTTAGTCGGCCTGAATCAGCCCCAGCATTTT,TRBV7-8,NA,TRBJ1-5,NA
CASSTMEGQPQHF,TGTGCCAGCAGCACAATGGAGGGACAGCCCCAGCATTTT,TRBV7-2,NA,TRBJ1-5,NA
CASSPSADRSYEQYF,TGCGCCAGCAGTCCTTCCGCGGACAGATCCTACGAGCAGTACTTC,TRBV5-1,NA,TRBJ2-7,NA
CASTRGYQETQYF,TGTGCCAGCACGAGGGGGTACCAAGAGACCCAGTACTTC,TRBV2,NA,TRBJ2-5,NA
CVSSSDRGRNTIYF,TGTGTCAGCAGCTCCGACAGGGGACGAAACACCATATATTTT,TRBV7-2,NA,TRBJ1-3,TRBD1
CASLRGRGEKLFF,TGTGCCAGCCTCCGGGGAAGAGGGGAAAAACTGTTTTTT,TRBV18,few,TRBJ1-4,NA
CASSKGGRREAGTDTQYF,TGTGCCAGCAGCAAGGGGGGGCGGCGGGAGGCGGGCACAGATACGCAGTATTTT,TRBV5-4,NA,TRBJ2-3,TRBD2
CASSLPGVEADTQYF,TGCGCCAGCAGCTTGCCGGGGGTCGAGGCAGATACGCAGTATTTT,TRBV5-1,once,TRBJ2-3,NA
CSVADPFSYNEQFF,TGCAGCGTTGCGGATCCCTTCTCCTACAATGAGCAGTTCTTC,TRBV29-1,NA,TRBJ2-1,NA
CASSSDRGYQETQYF,TGTGCCAGCAGCTCGGACAGGGGATACCAAGAGACCCAGTACTTC,TRBV5-4,NA,TRBJ2-5,TRBD1
CASSPSGFRDVAYEQYF,TGTGCCAGCAGCCCCTCGGGGTTCCGGGACGTTGCCTACGAGCAGTACTTC,TRBV11-2,NA,TRBJ2-7,NA
CASTLGGGGEAFF,TGTGCCAGCACCCTTGGTGGAGGGGGTGAAGCTTTCTTT,TRBV28,NA,TRBJ1-1,NA